The rows below give T cell receptor beta chains drawn from one sample of a study of PD-1 blockade in classical Hodgkin lymphoma. The data were produced by immunoSEQ multiplex PCR, yet TCRdb's version contains in-frame clones alone and is incomplete. The sample lists some 110,000 clones, more than 70% occurring once. The source was peripheral blood mononuclear cells (PBMCs), collected before the fourth cycle of nivolumab. The origin of the receptors is a human donor with classical Hodgkin lymphoma. The CDR3 runs from the conserved cysteine through the conserved F or W. A D gene is named only where the DNA matches it firmly. Some rows mark clone size as missing; the rest say once, few, many or name a class of expanded clone.

D: -
J: TRBJ2-3
size: -
V: TRBV30
CDR3: CAWSMLAPDTQYF
DNA: TGTGCCTGGAGCATGTTAGCTCCAGATACGCAGTATTTT

D: -
J: TRBJ2-3
size: -
V: TRBV25-1
CDR3: CASSSGWGADTQYF
DNA: TGTGCCAGCAGCAGCGGGTGGGGAGCAGATACGCAGTATTTT

D: TRBD1
J: TRBJ1-4
size: -
V: TRBV2
CDR3: CASSPARTGSSTNEKLFF
DNA: TGTGCCAGCAGTCCCGCCAGGACAGGTTCTTCAACTAATGAAAAACTGTTTTTT

D: -
J: TRBJ1-4
size: few
V: TRBV9
CDR3: CASSYDSGLLTNEKLFF
DNA: TGTGCCAGCAGCTATGACTCAGGGCTGTTGACTAATGAAAAACTGTTTTTT

D: -
J: TRBJ2-7
size: -
V: TRBV2
CDR3: CASRSTIFYEQYF
DNA: TGTGCCAGCAGGTCGACTATCTTCTACGAGCAGTACTTC

D: -
J: TRBJ2-3
size: -
V: TRBV2
CDR3: CASSERRTSTDTQYF
DNA: TGTGCCAGCAGTGAGCGGAGGACCAGCACAGATACGCAGTATTTT

D: -
J: TRBJ1-2
size: -
V: TRBV28
CDR3: CASTEVQALYGYTF
DNA: TGTGCCAGCACCGAAGTACAGGCCCTCTATGGCTACACCTTC

D: TRBD2
J: TRBJ2-7
size: -
V: TRBV19
CDR3: CASSINSGSYEQYF
DNA: TGTGCCAGTAGTATTAACAGCGGGAGCTACGAGCAGTACTTC

D: TRBD2
J: TRBJ2-1
size: -
V: TRBV6-5
CDR3: CASSYSAREGREQFF
DNA: TGTGCCAGCAGTTACTCGGCGCGGGAGGGCCGTGAGCAGTTCTTC

D: TRBD2
J: TRBJ2-1
size: -
V: TRBV18
CDR3: CASSPPGLADNEQFF
DNA: TGTGCCAGCTCACCACCGGGACTAGCGGACAATGAGCAGTTCTTC

D: TRBD1
J: TRBJ2-5
size: -
V: TRBV30
CDR3: CAWSAWDRPLETQYF
DNA: TGTGCCTGGAGTGCATGGGACAGGCCTTTAGAGACCCAGTACTTC

D: -
J: TRBJ2-2
size: -
V: TRBV30
CDR3: CAWRRGGTGELFF
DNA: TGTGCCTGGAGGAGGGGAGGCACCGGGGAGCTGTTTTTT

D: TRBD1
J: TRBJ1-1
size: -
V: TRBV25-1
CDR3: CASSRDRGEAFF
DNA: TGTGCCAGCTCCCGGGACAGGGGTGAAGCTTTCTTT

D: TRBD2
J: TRBJ2-7
size: -
V: TRBV6-7
CDR3: CASSSLLAGGSEQYF
DNA: TGTGCCAGCAGTTCCCTGCTAGCGGGAGGGTCCGAGCAGTACTTC

D: -
J: TRBJ1-2
size: -
V: TRBV6-5
CDR3: CASSAGSLPLHVF
DNA: TGTGCCAGCAGTGCGGGGAGCCTTCCTCTACACGTTTTC

D: -
J: TRBJ1-2
size: -
V: TRBV20-1
CDR3: CSAPDGLGYTF
DNA: TGCAGTGCTCCCGATGGTTTGGGCTACACCTTC

D: -
J: TRBJ2-3
size: -
V: TRBV6-6
CDR3: CASSLGGTDTQYF
DNA: TGTGCCAGCAGTCTAGGGGGCACAGATACGCAGTATTTT

D: -
J: TRBJ2-7
size: medium-sized
V: TRBV5-6
CDR3: CASSLSRHEQYF
DNA: TGTGCCAGCAGCTTGAGCCGCCACGAGCAGTACTTC

D: TRBD1
J: TRBJ2-2
size: -
V: TRBV30
CDR3: CALDRANTGELFF
DNA: TGTGCCTTAGACAGGGCGAACACCGGGGAGCTGTTTTTT

D: TRBD2
J: TRBJ2-7
size: -
V: TRBV6-5
CDR3: CASSYHGASGTYEQYF
DNA: TGTGCCAGCAGTTACCATGGCGCTAGCGGAACCTACGAGCAGTACTTC

D: -
J: TRBJ2-1
size: -
V: TRBV6-5
CDR3: CASGPQPYNEQFF
DNA: TGTGCCAGCGGGCCGCAACCTTACAATGAGCAGTTCTTC

D: TRBD1
J: TRBJ1-1
size: -
V: TRBV7-2
CDR3: CASIQHPGQGVGMNTEAFF
DNA: TGTGCCAGCATCCAGCACCCGGGACAGGGGGTTGGGATGAACACTGAAGCTTTCTTT

D: -
J: TRBJ2-7
size: -
V: TRBV4-1
CDR3: CASSQDGKTSLEQYF
DNA: TGCGCCAGCAGCCAAGATGGTAAGACCTCCCTCGAGCAGTACTTC

D: -
J: TRBJ2-7
size: -
V: TRBV21-1
CDR3: CASSTSLQEGTEQYF
DNA: TGTGCCAGCAGCACCTCCCTCCAGGAGGGTACGGAGCAGTACTTC

D: -
J: TRBJ2-3
size: -
V: TRBV11-2
CDR3: CASSAPLGAAGTDTQYF
DNA: TGTGCCAGCAGCGCGCCCCTCGGGGCGGCCGGCACAGATACGCAGTATTTT

D: TRBD1
J: TRBJ1-5
size: -
V: TRBV7-9
CDR3: CASSSTGTGRTSNQPQHF
DNA: TGTGCCAGCAGCTCAACCGGGACAGGGAGGACTAGCAATCAGCCCCAGCATTTT

D: TRBD1
J: TRBJ1-5
size: -
V: TRBV28
CDR3: CASSLWTGMSNQPQHF
DNA: TGTGCCAGCAGTTTATGGACAGGGATGAGCAATCAGCCCCAGCATTTT

D: TRBD1
J: TRBJ2-7
size: -
V: TRBV4-3
CDR3: CASSQDYRDRDGYEQYF
DNA: TGCGCCAGCAGCCAAGATTATCGGGACAGGGACGGCTACGAGCAGTACTTC

D: TRBD1
J: TRBJ1-4
size: -
V: TRBV6-5
CDR3: CASSWTGGREKLFF
DNA: TGTGCCAGCAGTTGGACAGGGGGCAGAGAAAAACTGTTTTTT

D: TRBD1
J: TRBJ1-4
size: -
V: TRBV2
CDR3: CASSEARTGREKLFF
DNA: TGTGCCAGCAGTGAAGCGCGGACAGGGCGTGAAAAACTGTTTTTT

D: -
J: TRBJ1-3
size: -
V: TRBV2
CDR3: CASNSFFSSESGNTIYF
DNA: TGTGCCAGCAATTCCTTCTTTAGTTCCGAATCTGGAAACACCATATATTTT

D: -
J: TRBJ1-2
size: -
V: TRBV9
CDR3: CASSVGWRVQFNYGYTF
DNA: TGTGCCAGCAGCGTAGGGTGGAGGGTTCAATTTAACTATGGCTACACCTTC

D: TRBD2
J: TRBJ2-7
size: -
V: TRBV11-2
CDR3: CASSLGTGGRESYEQYF
DNA: TGTGCCAGCAGCTTGGGGACGGGGGGGCGCGAAAGCTACGAGCAGTACTTC

D: TRBD1
J: TRBJ2-2
size: -
V: TRBV6-5
CDR3: CASLPRGQGTGELFF
DNA: TGTGCCAGCCTTCCTAGGGGGCAGGGGACCGGGGAGCTGTTTTTT

D: TRBD2
J: TRBJ2-5
size: -
V: TRBV12-5
CDR3: CASGLAMGLAGRETQYF
DNA: TGTGCTAGTGGTTTGGCCATGGGACTAGCGGGGCGAGAGACCCAGTACTTC

D: -
J: TRBJ1-5
size: few
V: TRBV18
CDR3: CASSPHPGTQKGQPQHF
DNA: TGTGCCAGCTCACCGCATCCCGGGACACAAAAGGGACAGCCCCAGCATTTT